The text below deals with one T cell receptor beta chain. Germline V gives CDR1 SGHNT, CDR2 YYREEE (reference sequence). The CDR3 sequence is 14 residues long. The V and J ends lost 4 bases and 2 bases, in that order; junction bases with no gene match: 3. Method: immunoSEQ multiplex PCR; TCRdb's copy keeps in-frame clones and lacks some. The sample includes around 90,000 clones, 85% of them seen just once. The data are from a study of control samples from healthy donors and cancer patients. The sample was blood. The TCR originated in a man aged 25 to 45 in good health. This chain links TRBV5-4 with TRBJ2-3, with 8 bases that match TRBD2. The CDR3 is CASSRLAITDTQYF. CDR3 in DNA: TGTGCCAGCAGCCGACTAGCGATCACAGATACGCAGTATTTT. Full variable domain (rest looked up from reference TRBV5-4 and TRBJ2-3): ETGVTQSPTHLIKTRGQQVTLRCSSQSGHNTVSWYQQALGQGPQFIFQYYREEENGRGNFPPRFSGLQFPNYSSELNVNALELDDSALYLCASSRLAITDTQYFGPGTRLTVL.